This T cell receptor beta chain was sequenced for a study of cytomegalovirus exposure and HLA in healthy donors. V was clipped by 1 base and J by 4 bases; unmatched bases: 8. Germline assignment: CDR1 SEHNR and CDR2 FQNEAQ (reference sequence). The CDR3 contains 17 residues. The study's findings and limits: In a later analysis, donors in an Asian-associated ancestry cluster reportedly had fewer N-insertions in productive TCRs than the cohort mean. Reported performance of the classifier showed diagnosis of cytomegalovirus status with high specificity and sensitivity. A cluster of highly shared sequence variants was likely a sequencing artifact. There were three CMV-associated chains whose specificity for CMV antigens was confirmed in vitro.

Primers included in the PCR were 60 Vbeta and 13 Jbeta primers. Produced via immunoSEQ multiplex PCR; TCRdb's table is partial and in-frame only. The sample has about 140,000 clones, more than 65% seen once. This clone has just a few counts. Antigen specificity is unknown. The chain links TRBV7-9 to TRBJ2-1; 9 bases match TRBD2. This TCR derives from a woman in her 30s in good health and CMV-seronegative. Specimen: PBMCs. CDR3: CASSLGAGGLLYNEQFF. The CDR3 nucleotides read TGTGCCAGCAGCTTAGGCGCGGGGGGGCTCTTATACAATGAGCAGTTCTTC.